Below, 9 T cell receptor beta chains from the same sample are listed, as sequenced in a study of T cell repertoires in cytomegalovirus infection (dated by TCRdb to the late 2010s). Sequencer: Illumina HiSeq 1500. TCRdb redid the processing of the public reads, applying fastp at Q25 and MiXCR, and retained in-frame beta chains. For every CDR3 protein sequence, its rows merge into one entry that carries the most common genes and DNA. The sample table holds approximately 270,000 distinct CDR3 sequences, of which roughly 21% were seen once. The top ten clones comprise roughly 20% of the sample. For these TCRs, the target antigens are not known. This specimen's treatment or condition label, interpreted: in vitro stimulation with specific CMV peptide epitopes to enrich CMV-specific T cells. The input for sequencing was cultured PBMCs, taken from culture after CMV antigen stimulation. The receptors shown here come from a human donor in good health (CMV status not recorded). Some clones in this sample may be carry-over from other donors' samples.

CDR3 bases: TGCGCCAGCAGCTTGGCCTCCGGGTGGGCCACTGAAGCTTTCTTT. This translates into CASSLASGWATEAFF. This rearrangement joins TRBV5-1 to TRBJ1-1; D gene ambiguous. V was cut by 0 bases and J by 4 bases, with 13 bases left in between. The CDR3 spans 15 residues. Looked up from germline, CDR1 is SGHRS and CDR2 is YFSETQ.

This clonotype was seen at least ten times. This chain joins TRBV6-5 and TRBJ2-5; 8 bases agree with TRBD1. The CDR3 is 13 residues long. V shed 4 bases, J shed 5 bases, and the junction held 3 bases outside the gene matches. Germline CDR1 reads MNHEY; CDR2 reads SVGAGI. CDR3 coding DNA: TGTGCCAGCAGTTTATACAGGGGGGAGACCCAGTACTTC. Protein sequence: CASSLYRGETQYF.

In regard to this clonotype: At one boundary the junction diverges from the germline segment, which might be a read error. The chain recombines TRBV7-9 with TRBJ1-5, with D maybe TRBD1 (6 bases). This CDR3 contains 14 residues. Looked up from germline, CDR1 is SEHNR and CDR2 is FQNEAQ (reference sequence). Here the CDR3 DNA reads TGTGCCAGCAGCTTCGGGGGCAGCCCCAGCCCCACGATTTTT. The encoded protein is CASSFGGSPSPTIF.

Only a few counts were recorded for this clonotype. The gene calls are TRBV6-2 or TRBV6-3 and TRBJ2-7; a weak D match, TRBD2 (6 bases). Looked up from germline, CDR1 is MNHEY and CDR2 is SVGEGT. The CDR3 covers 15 residues. V lost 5 bases to trimming and J lost 4 bases, with 18 bases between them. The CDR3 is CASSPVRGGGYEQYV. CDR3 nucleotide sequence: TGTGCCAGCAGTCCGGTCCGGGGCGGAGGGTACGAGCAGTACGTC.

The chain recombines TRBV29-1 with TRBJ2-7; no reliable D call. The CDR3 is 12 residues long. Germline CDR1 is SQVTM and CDR2 is ANQGSEA. The V and J ends lost 0 bases and 0 bases respectively, with 3 bases between them. The DNA for the CDR3 is TGCAGCGTTGAAGACAACTCCTACGAGCAGTACTTC. Encoded protein: CSVEDNSYEQYF.

CDR3 residues: CASRSQGRIQHGYTF. The CDR3 DNA reads as TGTGCCAGCCGAAGCCAAGGACGGATTCAGCATGGCTACACCTTC. The chain has TRBV6-5 and TRBJ1-2; D remains ambiguous. This CDR3 spans 15 amino acids. Trimming removed 8 bases from V and 6 bases from J, with 22 bases in between. Germline V CDR1 and CDR2: MNHEY, SVGAGI.

This clonotype was seen many times. The chain couples TRBV7-2 to TRBJ2-1; D is perhaps TRBD1 or TRBD2 (5 bases each). V was pared by 6 bases and J by 5 bases, with 11 bases between. Germline CDR1 reads SGHTA; CDR2 reads FQGNSA. CDR3 length equals 13 residues. The CDR3 region is CASRGDGNNEQFF. The CDR3 coding sequence is TGTGCCAGCAGGGGGGACGGTAACAATGAGCAGTTCTTC.

This clonotype was seen at least ten times. The CDR3 sequence is CSVLSTYNEQFF. As DNA, the CDR3 is TGCAGCGTTCTCTCCACCTACAATGAGCAGTTCTTC. The chain has TRBV29-1 and TRBJ2-1; D unresolved. Germline loops: CDR1 SQVTM, CDR2 ANQGSEA. This CDR3 has 12 amino acids. Trimming removed 5 bases from V and 2 bases from J, with 7 bases in between.

The chain combines TRBV12-3 or TRBV12-4 with TRBJ2-3; 11 nucleotides agree with TRBD2. J lost 0 bases, V lost 7 bases, and 6 bases had no gene match. The CDR3 spans 16 residues. This CDR3 reads CASTVRLAGSTDTQYF. The DNA of the CDR3 is TGTGCCAGCACCGTTCGACTAGCGGGAAGCACAGATACGCAGTATTTT.